This T cell receptor (beta chain) appears in the sequencing data of a study of graft-versus-host responses after intestinal transplantation. Study in general: Anti-thymocyte globulin induction preceded about 3 years of tacrolimus and steroid maintenance in all recipients. Study results and caveats: Clonal ratios of graft-versus-host to host-versus-graft in allografts were high for patients exhibiting graft-donor T cell macrochimerism. Analysis identified GvH clones in recipient marrow, with some appearing first in ileum or blood.

Profiled with immunoSEQ multiplex PCR; TCRdb holds only in-frame clones, not every one. The sample consists of tens of thousands of clones, roughly 90% of them appearing once. A note on this clone: Antigen specificity is unknown.

The V gene's germline CDR1 is KGHSH and CDR2 LQKENI. The CDR3 consists of 19 residues. Deletions cut 4 bases from V and 2 bases from J, with 23 bases between. The rearrangement links TRBV18 to TRBJ2-2; the D gene is possibly TRBD1 (5 bases). The sequences come from unstimulated CD8+ T cells sorted from spleen or lymph node cells, collected before intestinal transplant. The TCR was taken from a human donor who received an intestinal transplant. CDR3 protein: CASSRIAHRSTDNTGELFF. In DNA, the CDR3 is TGTGCCAGCTCACGGATTGCACATAGGTCGACAGACAACACCGGGGAGCTGTTTTTT.